These T cell receptor beta chains were read from a single sample in a study of cytomegalovirus exposure and HLA in healthy donors. Sequencing was performed with immunoSEQ multiplex PCR; in TCRdb, only in-frame clones are kept and a portion is missing. The sample includes about 140,000 clones, approximately 85% seen only once; the top ten take around 1.4%. Sequencing input: PBMCs. The receptor set was obtained from a woman aged 25 to 45 in good health and CMV-seronegative. The CDR3 runs from the conserved cysteine through the conserved F or W. Fields, in order: V gene, D gene, clone size, J gene, CDR3 DNA, CDR3 protein. The D gene is left open where the match is weak. Clone sizes are given selectively: once, few, many, or a class where the clone is expanded.

TRBV2	-	-	TRBJ1-1	TGTGCCAGCTCGAGCGGGGCCACTGAAGCTTTCTTT	CASSSGATEAFF
TRBV7-9	-	-	TRBJ1-5	TGTGCCAGCAGCTTAGCGTCGGGTCAGCCCCAGCATTTT	CASSLASGQPQHF
TRBV5-1	TRBD1	-	TRBJ1-3	TGCGCCAGCAGCACGGGGACAGGGGGGCTTTCTGGAAACACCATATATTTT	CASSTGTGGLSGNTIYF
TRBV5-1	-	-	TRBJ1-1	TGCGCCAGCAGCCCGGGGGGGGGCAGGGACACTGAAGCTTTCTTT	CASSPGGGRDTEAFF
TRBV30	-	-	TRBJ1-5	TGTGCCTGGAGTTTTACTCGCAATCAGCCCCAGCATTTT	CAWSFTRNQPQHF
TRBV5-4	TRBD2	many	TRBJ2-1	TGTGCCAGCAGCCACGGGACTAGCGGGGGCCGTGAGCAGTTCTTC	CASSHGTSGGREQFF
TRBV6-6	-	-	TRBJ1-5	TGTGCCAGCAGTTACTCGCGGGTGTCCTCCAATCAGCCCCAGCATTTT	CASSYSRVSSNQPQHF
TRBV9	TRBD1	-	TRBJ2-1	TGTGCCAGCAGCGCGGGACAGGGGGCTATAAATGAGCAGTTCTTC	CASSAGQGAINEQFF
TRBV6-4	-	-	TRBJ1-5	TGTGCCAGCAGAAGACAGGGCAATCAGCCCCAGCATTTT	CASRRQGNQPQHF
TRBV19	TRBD1	few	TRBJ2-4	TGTGCCAGTAGTCCACCCGCGGGACAGGGCGACATTCAGTACTTC	CASSPPAGQGDIQYF
TRBV7-9	-	-	TRBJ1-2	TGTGCCAGCAGCACCGAGGTGGGTGGCTACACCTTC	CASSTEVGGYTF
TRBV5-1	-	few	TRBJ1-1	TGCGCCAGCAGCTTGCGTGCAGGGTTGCTCGTCGGAGCTTTCTTT	CASSLRAGLLVGAFF
TRBV2	TRBD1	once	TRBJ2-2	TGTGCCAGCAGTCGTACAGGGGGCGAGACCGGGGAGCTGTTTTTT	CASSRTGGETGELFF
TRBV7-3	-	-	TRBJ2-3	TGTGCCAGCAGCCCTAGCCGGGATACGCAGTATTTT	CASSPSRDTQYF
TRBV6-5	TRBD1	-	TRBJ2-1	TGTGCCAGCAGAGCCGACAGGGGGCATCACAATGAGCAGTTCTTC	CASRADRGHHNEQFF
TRBV27	-	few	TRBJ1-1	TGTGCCAGCAGTTTACAGGGGTCCGCTGAAGCTTTCTTT	CASSLQGSAEAFF
TRBV4-2	TRBD2	-	TRBJ2-5	TGTGCCAGCAGCCTGGGGACTAGCGGAGACCAAGAGACCCAGTACTTC	CASSLGTSGDQETQYF
TRBV2	-	-	TRBJ2-2	TGTGCCAGCAGAGCTCGGGGAACCGGGGAGCTGTTTTTT	CASRARGTGELFF
TRBV6-5	-	-	TRBJ1-2	TGTGCCAGCAAGGAGGGATATGGTGGCTACACCTTC	CASKEGYGGYTF
TRBV5-4	-	-	TRBJ1-2	TGTGCCAGCAGCTTGGATGGCCAGGGCGTAGGCTACACCTTC	CASSLDGQGVGYTF
TRBV9	-	-	TRBJ2-3	TGTGCCAGCACTCAGGGCTTGACAGATACGCAGTATTTT	CASTQGLTDTQYF
TRBV7-9	-	-	TRBJ2-7	TGTGCCAGCAGCCGAAGACAGACCTCCTACGAGCAGTACTTC	CASSRRQTSYEQYF
TRBV19	TRBD1	-	TRBJ1-1	TGTGCCAGTATAGGGACAGTGCTCACTGAAGCTTTCTTT	CASIGTVLTEAFF
TRBV19	-	once	TRBJ1-2	TGTGCCAGTAGGCAACAGGGTATGGACTATGGCTACACCTTC	CASRQQGMDYGYTF
TRBV7-2	-	-	TRBJ1-1	TGTGCCAGCAGCTCACAGGGAGACGGTGAAGCTTTCTTT	CASSSQGDGEAFF
TRBV30	TRBD2	-	TRBJ2-7	TGTGCCTGCCTAGCAATCGGGACTAGCGGGTACGAGCAGTACTTC	CACLAIGTSGYEQYF
TRBV10-3	TRBD1	-	TRBJ2-7	TGTGCCATCAGTGAAGGGGGACAGGGGCGCGAGCAGTACTTC	CAISEGGQGREQYF
TRBV7-9	TRBD1	-	TRBJ2-7	TGTGCCAGCAGCTCGCCGACAGGGGAGAACTACGAGCAGTACTTC	CASSSPTGENYEQYF
TRBV6-1	-	-	TRBJ1-4	TGTGCCAGCAGGAGGGCAACTAATGAAAAACTGTTTTTT	CASRRATNEKLFF
TRBV28	TRBD1	-	TRBJ1-2	TGTGCCACGGGGAGCCCCGGACAGGGGGACTATGGCTACACCTTC	CATGSPGQGDYGYTF
TRBV5-1	TRBD1	-	TRBJ1-6	TGCGCCAGCAGCTCCCAGGGGGCTGTGGAATCACCCCTCCACTTT	CASSSQGAVESPLHF
TRBV6-1	-	-	TRBJ2-5	TGTGCCAGCAGACGCGTAGGGGAAGAGACCCAGTACTTC	CASRRVGEETQYF
TRBV9	-	-	TRBJ1-2	TGTGCCAGCAGCGCGTCCAGGGGAGAGGGCTACACCTTC	CASSASRGEGYTF
TRBV5-1	-	-	TRBJ1-2	TGCGCCAGCAGCTTGGACACCCTCGGCTACACCTTC	CASSLDTLGYTF
TRBV5-1	-	-	TRBJ2-7	TGCGCCAGCAGCTTGGGTAGTGGCGAGCAGTACTTC	CASSLGSGEQYF
TRBV12-5	-	-	TRBJ1-1	TGTGCTAGTGGTTTGTACAGAAACACTGAAGCTTTCTTT	CASGLYRNTEAFF
TRBV4-1	-	-	TRBJ1-3	TGCGCCAGCAGCCAAGATAGGGAACCGGGACTGACCGGAGACACCATATATTTT	CASSQDREPGLTGDTIYF
TRBV11-2	TRBD2	-	TRBJ2-5	TGTGCCAGCAGCTTAAATACCTATGCGGGGGGGGAACAAGAGACCCAGTACTTC	CASSLNTYAGGEQETQYF
TRBV5-8	-	-	TRBJ1-2	TGTGCCAGCAGCTTGAAGGAGGGGCCCTATGGCTACACCTTC	CASSLKEGPYGYTF
TRBV11-2	-	-	TRBJ1-1	TGTGCCAGCAGGGGTAGCCTAGGTTTCGAAGCTTTCTTT	CASRGSLGFEAFF
TRBV5-1	-	few	TRBJ1-1	TGCGCCAGCAGCTTGGTCGGGGGAAACACTGAAGCTTTCTTT	CASSLVGGNTEAFF
TRBV19	TRBD1	-	TRBJ1-2	TGTGCCAGTAGTATTTCGGGACAGGGGGCTCGAGGCTACACCTTC	CASSISGQGARGYTF
TRBV19	TRBD1	-	TRBJ1-1	TGTGCCAGTAGTAAGGACAGGGTCACTGAAGCTTTCTTT	CASSKDRVTEAFF
TRBV5-1	-	-	TRBJ1-1	TGCGCCAGCAGCTCGGTTCCGGGTCGGAACACTGAAGCTTTCTTT	CASSSVPGRNTEAFF
TRBV7-8	-	few	TRBJ2-3	TGTGCCAGCAGCGCGACAGATACGCAGTATTTT	CASSATDTQYF
TRBV2	-	-	TRBJ2-2	TGTGCCAGCAGTGAAACCAGCACCGGGGAGCTGTTTTTT	CASSETSTGELFF
TRBV12-5	TRBD2	-	TRBJ2-3	TGTGCTAGTGCGGGGGGTGATTCGGGCACAGATACGCAGTATTTT	CASAGGDSGTDTQYF
TRBV5-4	TRBD2	-	TRBJ2-3	TGTGCCAGCAGGGTGAGCGGGGGATCCACAGATACGCAGTATTTT	CASRVSGGSTDTQYF
TRBV6-5	-	-	TRBJ1-3	TGTGCCAGCAGTTTACGAGGGCTTGGATCTGGAAACACCATATATTTT	CASSLRGLGSGNTIYF
TRBV5-5	-	-	TRBJ1-5	TGTGCCAGCAGCTTGGACAGAAATCAGCCCCAGCATTTT	CASSLDRNQPQHF
TRBV2	-	-	TRBJ1-5	TGTGCCAGCAGGCGACCGGGGAATCAGCCCCAGCATTTT	CASRRPGNQPQHF
TRBV7-2	-	-	TRBJ2-3	TGTGCCAGCAGCCCTAGCACAGATACGCAGTATTTT	CASSPSTDTQYF
TRBV6-5	-	-	TRBJ2-3	TGTGCCAGCAGTTACGTTGGCGGTTACACAGATACGCAGTATTTT	CASSYVGGYTDTQYF
TRBV7-2	TRBD1	-	TRBJ1-2	TGTGCCAGCAGCCAGGGCAGGGGGCCGGGCACCTTC	CASSQGRGPGTF
TRBV5-6	-	-	TRBJ2-1	TGTGCCAGCAGCTCACGAAGGGGGGGGCGGCCCTACAATGAGCAGTTCTTC	CASSSRRGGRPYNEQFF
TRBV5-5	-	once	TRBJ2-3	TGTGCCAGCAGTCAGGGCGGCACAGATACGCAGTATTTT	CASSQGGTDTQYF
TRBV5-6	TRBD2	-	TRBJ2-5	TGTGCCAGCAGCACTCTAGCGGGGCTAGAGACCCAGTACTTC	CASSTLAGLETQYF